This TCR beta chain was identified in a study of OX40 agonist ivuxolimab in advanced cancers. Whole-study context: Enrolled patients in dose escalation had cancers that were hepatocellular carcinoma, melanoma, renal cell or head and neck cancer. The eligibility criteria allowed prior anti-PD-1, anti-PD-L1 or anti-CTLA-4 therapy, and 30% to 40% had some. The study reported partial responses in three patients: one hepatocellular carcinoma, two cutaneous melanoma.

Any history of autoimmune disease or systemic immunosuppression disqualified patients. The CDR3 has 15 amino acids. Per germline, CDR1 MNHEY and CDR2 SVGAGI. J lost 0 bases, V lost 8 bases, and 9 bases had no gene match. Assay: immunoSEQ multiplex PCR; the TCRdb copy retains only in-frame clones and omits some. The data hold tens of thousands of clones, with over 85% observed a single time. Material: CD4+ or CD8+ T cells sorted from blood, obtained in a trial of the OX40 agonist ivuxolimab. The receptor comes from an adult with an advanced solid tumor such as melanoma, head and neck, liver or kidney cancer. The chain uses TRBV6-5 and TRBJ1-1; 7 bases are shared with TRBD1. CDR3 DNA sequence: TGTGCCAGCCGAGGGACCGGGACAGTGAACACTGAAGCTTTCTTT. The encoded protein is CASRGTGTVNTEAFF.